The 6 T cell receptor beta chains given below trace back to one sample, sequenced in a study of PD-1 blockade in classical Hodgkin lymphoma. Every single patient, without exception, relapsed after autologous stem cell transplantation, and brentuximab vedotin exposure varied. Generated by immunoSEQ multiplex PCR, the TCRdb table keeps only in-frame clones and is missing some. The table has 40,000 or so clones, about three quarters seen once. Sample: peripheral blood mononuclear cells (PBMCs), taken at baseline. The receptors come from a human donor with classical Hodgkin lymphoma.

The chain links TRBV10-2 to TRBJ2-7, with 11 bases that match TRBD2. V lost 8 bases to trimming and J lost 3 bases; unmatched junction nucleotides: 3. The CDR3 consists of 13 residues. Germline V gene sequence: CDR1 WSHSY, CDR2 SAAADI. The CDR3 loop is CASQTSGGYEQYF. CDR3 in DNA: TGCGCCAGCCAAACTAGCGGGGGCTACGAGCAGTACTTC.

The chain joins TRBV27 to TRBJ2-3; 7 nucleotides match TRBD2. The germline gives CDR1 MNHEY, CDR2 SMNVEV (reference sequence). With 8 bases clipped from V and 0 bases from J, the junction kept 17 bases outside the gene matches. The CDR3 is 18 amino acids. The CDR3: CASPSLLGRLASTDTQYF. The CDR3 bases are TGTGCCAGCCCCTCTCTTCTAGGTCGACTAGCTAGCACAGATACGCAGTATTTT.

The V gene is TRBV19, the J gene TRBJ2-1; D not certain. Trimming shortened V by 7 bases and J by 4 bases, and 20 bases separated the two germline ends. This CDR3 region has 16 residues. Germline CDR1 LNHDA, CDR2 SQIVND (reference sequence). CDR3 coding DNA: TGTGCCAGTAATGAACGGATTAGTGTCTTGTACAATGAGCAGTTCTTC. Residues: CASNERISVLYNEQFF. The full variable domain, in which reference TRBV19 and TRBJ2-1 provide the parts outside the CDR3, is DGGITQSPKYLFRKEGQNVTLSCEQNLNHDAMYWYRQDPGQGLRLIYYSQIVNDFQKGDIAEGYSVSREKKESFPLTVTSAQKNPTAFYLCASNERISVLYNEQFFGPGTRLTVL.

The V and J genes are TRBV9 and TRBJ2-1; either TRBD1 or TRBD2 may fit D (5 bases each). The CDR3 covers 17 residues. Germline values: CDR1 SGDLS, CDR2 YYNGEE. Trimming removed 0 bases from V and 1 base from J, with 14 bases in between. The CDR3 nucleotides read TGTGCCAGCAGCGTAGGGGGCTTGAGGGCGTCCTACAATGAGCAGTTCTTC. Protein: CASSVGGLRASYNEQFF.

The V call is TRBV18, the J call TRBJ2-2, with 7 nucleotides matching TRBD2. V was pared by 0 bases and J by 3 bases, with 4 bases of the junction left unmatched. There are 16 residues in the CDR3. Per the germline V gene, CDR1 is KGHSH and CDR2 is LQKENI. The CDR3 spells CASSPPAGAYTGELFF. In DNA form, the CDR3 reads TGTGCCAGCTCACCACCGGCGGGAGCCTACACCGGGGAGCTGTTTTTT.

The chain couples TRBV14 to TRBJ1-4; 12 positions match TRBD1. V dropped 4 bases and J dropped 3; count of bases not matched to a gene: 12. The germline V gene has CDR1 SGHDN and CDR2 FVKESK. The CDR3 totals 19 residues. The DNA for the CDR3 is TGTGCCAGCAGCCTACCGGGACAGGGGGCTGTGGTAGCTAATGAAAAACTGTTTTTT. Residues: CASSLPGQGAVVANEKLFF. Together with reference TRBV14 and TRBJ1-4, the CDR3 gives the full variable domain: EAGVTQFPSHSVIEKGQTVTLRCDPISGHDNLYWYRRVMGKEIKFLLHFVKESKQDESGMPNNRFLAERTGGTYSTLKVQPAELEDSGVYFCASSLPGQGAVVANEKLFFGSGTQLSVL.